The 5 T cell receptor beta chains reported below all come from one sample, sequenced in a study of CD8 T cells in Susac syndrome. The authors reverse transcribed about 0.45 to 1 ug RNA with random hexamers. TCRdb reprocessed the immunoSEQ multiplex PCR reads with MiXCR, giving one entry per CDR3 protein. The table shows 330,000 or so distinct CDR3 sequences, with around 85% occurring only once. The sample consisted of CD8+ T cells from PBMCs. The receptor source for this set is a human donor with multiple sclerosis.

V and J are TRBV4-3 and TRBJ1-1; D is uncertain. Trimming pared 0 bases from V and 8 bases from J, leaving 13 bases between. CDR1 and CDR2 (germline): LGHNA, YSLEER. The length of the CDR3 is 14 residues. CDR3 in DNA: TGCGCCAGCAGCCAAGATGACACGCTGTTGGAAGCTTTCTTT. It encodes CASSQDDTLLEAFF.

This rearrangement joins TRBV7-9 to TRBJ2-7; D may be TRBD2 (6 bases). In germline, CDR1 is SEHNR, CDR2 FQNEAQ (reference sequence). The CDR3 sequence is 13 residues long. V lost 5 bases to trimming and J lost 6 bases, with 14 bases between them. The CDR3 bases are TGTGCCAGCAGCCACCCCTTGGAGGGCGAGCAGTACTTC. This codes for CASSHPLEGEQYF.

The chain carries TRBV13 and TRBJ2-5; the match to TRBD1 covers 10 bases. Germline values: CDR1 PRHDT, CDR2 FYEKMQ (reference sequence). This CDR3 has 15 amino acids. The junction had 4 bases not matched to a gene; V was cut back by 0 bases and J by 6 bases. CDR3 in amino acids: CASSLGGQGWQTQYF. CDR3 DNA: TGTGCCAGCAGCTTAGGGGGACAGGGGTGGCAGACCCAGTACTTC.

The chain is built from TRBV9 and TRBJ2-7; D possibly corresponds to TRBD1 (6 bases). The CDR3 covers 15 residues. The germline CDR1 and CDR2 sequences are SGDLS and YYNGEE. Trimming stripped 0 bases from V and 1 base from J, with 11 bases between. The DNA of the CDR3 is TGTGCCAGCAGCGTAGGGGCAGGGGAATCCTACGAGCAGTACTTC. It is translated as CASSVGAGESYEQYF.

The rearrangement links TRBV5-4 to TRBJ2-7, with D perhaps TRBD1 or TRBD2 (5 bases each). The CDR3 spans 15 residues. The germline V gene encodes CDR1 SGHNT and CDR2 YYREEE (reference sequence). V was trimmed by 2 bases and J by 4 bases, leaving 16 bases between them. The chain's CDR3 is CASSFVGRDPYEQYF. In nucleotides, the CDR3 is TGTGCCAGCAGCTTCGTCGGCAGGGACCCTTACGAGCAGTACTTC.